This T cell receptor (beta chain) was observed in a study of blood T cells in healthy people across ages. Study-level background: About one barcoded beta molecule was captured per two T cells (by template switching). Findings and caveats of the study: Estimates based on one million T cells were treated as lower bounds. Unsorted PBMC material precluded a definitive naive versus antigen-experienced comparison.

Germline V CDR1 and CDR2: SGHTA, FQGNSA. V gave up 6 bases and J gave up 8 bases, with 19 bases separating them. The CDR3 has 14 amino acids. A second PCR of about 7 to 12 cycles used a sample-barcoded 5' primer and a J-beta primer mix. TCRdb reanalysed the 5' RACE reads using MiXCR and keeps one entry per CDR3 protein. The top ten hold about 21% of the sample, which has 650,000 to 800,000 distinct CDR3 sequences, under 55% seen once. The table lists this clonotype with a few counts. Its antigen is not known. The rearrangement joins TRBV7-2 to TRBJ1-2, with D tentatively TRBD1 (5 bases). Sequenced material: blood. This clonotype was sampled from a man between 60 and 75 years old in good health. The CDR3 loop reads CASSLTGTTNGYTF. The CDR3 coding sequence is TGTGCCAGCAGTCTAACCGGGACCACTAACGGCTACACCTTC.